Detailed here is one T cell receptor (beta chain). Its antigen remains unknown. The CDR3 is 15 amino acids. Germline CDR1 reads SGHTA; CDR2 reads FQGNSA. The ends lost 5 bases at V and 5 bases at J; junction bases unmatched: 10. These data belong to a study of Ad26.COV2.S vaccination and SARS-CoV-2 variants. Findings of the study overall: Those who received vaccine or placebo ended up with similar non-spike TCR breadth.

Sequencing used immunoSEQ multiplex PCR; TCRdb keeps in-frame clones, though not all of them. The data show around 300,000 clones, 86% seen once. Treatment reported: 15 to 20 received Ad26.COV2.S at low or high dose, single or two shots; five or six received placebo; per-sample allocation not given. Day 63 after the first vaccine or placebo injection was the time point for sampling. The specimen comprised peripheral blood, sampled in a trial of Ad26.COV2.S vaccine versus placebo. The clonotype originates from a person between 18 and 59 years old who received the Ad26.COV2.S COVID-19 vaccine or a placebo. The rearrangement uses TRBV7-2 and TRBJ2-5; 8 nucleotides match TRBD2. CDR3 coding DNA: TGTGCCAGCAGCCCACGGACTAGCTTGGGGGAGACCCAGTACTTC. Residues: CASSPRTSLGETQYF.